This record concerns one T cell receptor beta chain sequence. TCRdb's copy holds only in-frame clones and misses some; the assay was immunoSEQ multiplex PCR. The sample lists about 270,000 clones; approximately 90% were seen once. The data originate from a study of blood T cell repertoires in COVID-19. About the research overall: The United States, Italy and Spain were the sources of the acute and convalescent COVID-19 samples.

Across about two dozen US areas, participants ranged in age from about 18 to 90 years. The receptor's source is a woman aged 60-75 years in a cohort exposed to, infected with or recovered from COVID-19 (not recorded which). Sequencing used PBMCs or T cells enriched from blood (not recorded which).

The DNA for the CDR3 is TGTGCCAGCAGTGATTTCGCGGCGGGAGTATCGGTCGACGAGCAGTACTTC. Amino acids: CASSDFAAGVSVDEQYF. The chain recombines TRBV2 with TRBJ2-7; 7 bases fit TRBD2. This CDR3 region has 17 residues. Trimming took 3 bases from V and 5 from J; bases not matched to a gene: 16. Germline CDR1 reads SNHLY; CDR2 reads FYNNEI.